The sequence of this TCR beta chain was determined in a study of blood T cell repertoires in COVID-19. Study at large: Samples taken during acute and convalescent COVID-19 were collected in the United States, Italy and Spain. PBMCs, B-cell-depleted T cells, or T cells were the source of the cDNA or gDNA that made up the material.

Source study methods: Cell counts per sample came from amplifying reference gene primers. Assay used: immunoSEQ multiplex PCR; TCRdb lists only in-frame clones, some missing. V and J calls and clone size are given by that table; D and trimming were obtained from the DNA. The table records 300,000 or so clones, 87% of them present only once. This TCR was sampled from a man aged 50 or older with active or convalescent COVID-19. The source material was peripheral blood.

The DNA for the CDR3 is TGTGCCAGCAGCGTAGACCCGGGGGGAGAGACCCAGTACTTC. Translation gives CASSVDPGGETQYF. The chain has TRBV9 and TRBJ2-5; the match to TRBD2 covers 7 bases. This CDR3 is 14 amino acids long. CDR1 and CDR2 (germline): SGDLS, YYNGEE. J was trimmed by 4 bases and V by 0 bases; bases with no gene match: 3.